Below, 22 T cell receptor beta chains from the same sample are listed, as sequenced in a study of cytomegalovirus exposure and HLA in healthy donors (dated by TCRdb to 2016 to 2017). Library preparation used the immunoSEQ multiplex PCR assay. A mixture of 60 forward primers for TCR Vbeta segments and 13 reverse primers for TCR Jbeta segments was used in the multiplex PCR. TCRdb retrieved this table from immuneACCESS and kept in-frame rearrangements only. Not all clones are present; in checked studies, unresolved V genes account for under half, and no reason is known for the remainder. The sample table lists 200,000 or so clones, around 86% of them with a count of one. Of the sample, 1.3% falls within the top ten clones. The sample taken for sequencing was PBMCs. All receptors come from a man younger than 45 in good health and CMV-seronegative.

In DNA, the CDR3 is TGTGCCAGCAGTTTCACGAGGGACTACAATGAGCAGTTCTTC. This gives the protein CASSFTRDYNEQFF. This rearrangement joins TRBV27 to TRBJ2-1; tentative D call: TRBD2 (5 bases). This CDR3 has 14 amino acids. Germline-derived CDR1 and CDR2 are MNHEY and SMNVEV (reference sequence). V was pared by 3 bases and J by 3 bases, with 9 bases between.

CDR3 nucleotides: TGTGCCAGCAGTTCCCCCGGGACTCTCTCCTACGAGCAGTACTTC. The encoded protein is CASSSPGTLSYEQYF. The genes are TRBV28 and TRBJ2-7; tentative D call: TRBD2 (6 bases). The germline CDR1 and CDR2 sequences are MDHEN and SYDVKM. Trimming shortened V by 4 bases and J by 0 bases, and 13 bases separated the two germline ends. This CDR3 has 15 amino acids.

The chain is built from TRBV6-1 and TRBJ2-1; the D gene is possibly TRBD2 (6 bases). The CDR3 loop spans 13 amino acids. V shed 6 bases and J shed 10 bases, with 16 bases lying between them. CDR1 and CDR2 from the germline V gene are MNHNS and SASEGT. The CDR3 sequence is CASRGLVAGEQFF. The CDR3 nucleotides are TGTGCCAGCAGGGGACTGGTCGCGGGGGAGCAGTTCTTC.

The chain recombines TRBV2 with TRBJ2-3; perhaps TRBD1 as D (6 bases). This CDR3 comprises 15 residues. Looked up from germline, CDR1 is SNHLY and CDR2 is FYNNEI. V gave up 4 bases and J gave up 2 bases, with 13 bases separating them. The CDR3 loop is CASSARGLYTDTQYF. As DNA, the CDR3 is TGTGCCAGCAGTGCCAGGGGCCTCTACACAGATACGCAGTATTTT.

The V call is TRBV27, the J call TRBJ2-2, with 13 nucleotides matching TRBD2. Trimming removed 6 bases from V and 0 bases from J; junction bases left unmatched: 7. The germline V gene has CDR1 MNHEY and CDR2 SMNVEV (reference sequence). CDR3 length: 18 amino acids. The CDR3 DNA is TGTGCCAGCAGACCCTGGACTAGCGGGGGTCCGAACACCGGGGAGCTGTTTTTT. This translates into CASRPWTSGGPNTGELFF.

In DNA form, the CDR3 reads TGTGCCAGCAGTTTACCCGACTCCCCCACCGGGGAGCTGTTTTTT. It encodes CASSLPDSPTGELFF. This chain uses TRBV28 with TRBJ2-2; the D is unclear. Trimming pared 2 bases from V and 4 bases from J, leaving 11 bases between. Germline V CDR1 and CDR2: MDHEN, SYDVKM. This CDR3 is built from 15 residues. Drawing the rest from reference TRBV28 and TRBJ2-2, the complete variable domain is DVKVTQSSRYLVKRTGEKVFLECVQDMDHENMFWYRQDPGLGLRLIYFSYDVKMKEKGDIPEGYSVSREKKERFSLILESASTNQTSMYLCASSLPDSPTGELFFGEGSRLTVL.

The chain employs TRBV5-1 and TRBJ1-5, with a tentative D call TRBD1 (5 bases). Germline CDR1 reads SGHRS; CDR2 reads YFSETQ. Trimming pared 2 bases from V and 5 bases from J, leaving 14 bases between. CDR3 length: 15 amino acids. The CDR3 nucleotides are TGCGCCAGCAGCTTTGGTGTGGGACTCGATCAGCCCCAGCATTTT. Protein sequence: CASSFGVGLDQPQHF.

The rearrangement links TRBV10-3 to TRBJ1-2; 7 bases fit TRBD1. The CDR3 has 14 amino acids. Germline V gene lookup returns CDR1 ENHRY and CDR2 SYGVKD. The ends lost 6 bases at V and 1 base at J; junction bases unmatched: 5. CDR3 sequence reads: CAIRPGQFNYGYTF. The CDR3 nucleotides read TGTGCCATCAGACCGGGACAGTTTAACTATGGCTACACCTTC.

V gene TRBV27 combines with J gene TRBJ2-3, with TRBD2 as a possible D gene (5 bases). The CDR3 length is 14 residues. Looked up from germline, CDR1 is MNHEY and CDR2 is SMNVEV (reference sequence). V was pared by 3 bases and J by 4 bases, with 11 bases between. In DNA, the CDR3 is TGTGCCAGCAGTTTGGTAGAGGGTTCAGATACGCAGTATTTT. Protein sequence: CASSLVEGSDTQYF.

This chain uses TRBV5-8 with TRBJ1-5; 7 bases agree with TRBD1. This CDR3 region has 17 residues. The V gene end was trimmed by 0 bases and the J gene end by 2 bases; junction bases not matched to a gene: 8. The germline V gene has CDR1 SGHTS and CDR2 YDEGEE. CDR3: CASSLVVTGVGNQPQHF. The CDR3 DNA sequence: TGTGCCAGCAGCTTGGTCGTCACAGGGGTTGGCAATCAGCCCCAGCATTTT.

V is TRBV29-1 and J is TRBJ2-1, with D tentatively TRBD2 (7 bases). CDR1 and CDR2 (germline): SQVTM, ANQGSEA. The V end was cut by 4 bases, the J end by 7 bases, with 14 bases between. This CDR3 is built from 13 residues. The CDR3 nucleotides read TGCAGCGTTGTGCGGACAGCGGGAAATGAGCAGTTCTTC. Its protein is CSVVRTAGNEQFF.

The rearrangement links TRBV7-9 to TRBJ2-3; 7 bases align to TRBD1. Germline V gives CDR1 SEHNR, CDR2 FQNEAQ (reference sequence). This CDR3 has 19 amino acids. Trimming took 5 bases from V and 5 from J; bases not matched to a gene: 22. The chain's CDR3 is CASSPLKVAGTVLLDTQYF. The DNA of the CDR3 is TGTGCCAGCAGCCCCCTAAAGGTAGCCGGGACAGTCCTTTTAGATACGCAGTATTTT.

V gene TRBV5-6 combines with J gene TRBJ1-2; 9 bases are a match to TRBD1. Germline V gene sequence: CDR1 SGHDT, CDR2 YYEEEE. The CDR3 totals 14 residues. With 4 bases clipped from V and 8 bases from J, the junction kept 9 bases outside the gene matches. The CDR3 reads CASSRTGGAIGYTF. The CDR3 DNA reads TGTGCCAGCAGCCGAACAGGGGGCGCGATCGGCTACACCTTC.

This clone was seen a single time. The V and J genes are TRBV11-1 and TRBJ2-3; D might be TRBD2 (5 bases). CDR1 and CDR2 (germline): SGHAT, FQDESV (reference sequence). The CDR3 spans 15 residues. Trimming removed 2 bases from V and 2 bases from J, with 11 bases in between. The CDR3 DNA reads TGTGCCAGCAGCTTACGACGGAGGTACACAGATACGCAGTATTTT. Its translation is CASSLRRRYTDTQYF.

The CDR3 sequence: CASSPRDSRSYNEQFF. DNA of the CDR3: TGCGCCAGCAGCCCCCGGGACAGCCGCTCCTACAATGAGCAGTTCTTC. The chain joins TRBV4-1 to TRBJ2-1; 7 bases are shared with TRBD1. The CDR3 is 16 amino acids. J gave up 0 bases and V 4 bases, and 6 bases lay outside the gene matches. Germline CDR1 and CDR2: MGHRA and YSYEKL.

DNA for the CDR3: TGTGCCAGCAGCCCCGGGACTATTCCCTCCCTAAATGAGCAGTTCTTC. Translating gives CASSPGTIPSLNEQFF. The chain carries TRBV5-8 and TRBJ2-1, with TRBD2 matching over 7 bases. The CDR3 has 16 residues. CDR1 is SGHTS, CDR2 YDEGEE, per germline. The J segment lost 7 bases and the V segment lost 4 bases, leaving 14 bases of the junction unmatched. Full variable domain (remainder filled in from reference TRBV5-8 and TRBJ2-1): EAGVTQSPTHLIKTRGQQATLRCSPISGHTSVYWYQQALGLGLQFLLWYDEGEERNRGNFPPRFSGRQFPNYSSELNVNALELEDSALYLCASSPGTIPSLNEQFFGPGTRLTVL.

The V gene is TRBV6-1, the J gene TRBJ2-1; D perhaps matches TRBD1 (5 bases). Deletions cut 2 bases from V and 4 bases from J, with 9 bases between. CDR1 and CDR2 (germline): MNHNS, SASEGT. The CDR3 sequence is 14 residues long. The CDR3 nucleotides are TGTGCCAGCAGTGAACAGGGTGGTTACAATGAGCAGTTCTTC. Translated, it gives CASSEQGGYNEQFF.

This clone turned up a few times. This chain uses TRBV19 with TRBJ1-1; the match to TRBD1 covers 10 bases. V lost 10 bases and J lost 3; bases outside the gene matches: 14. The CDR3 is 16 amino acids. The germline V gene encodes CDR1 LNHDA and CDR2 SQIVND (reference sequence). CDR3 coding DNA: TGTGCCACCTACGACAGGGGGCGTAGAGGGTACACTGAAGCTTTCTTT. Amino acids: CATYDRGRRGYTEAFF.

The chain has TRBV7-9 and TRBJ2-1; 7 bases are shared with TRBD2. The trim removed 5 bases at V and 6 bases at J, leaving 7 bases unmatched. Germline V CDR1 and CDR2: SEHNR, FQNEAQ (reference sequence). The CDR3 extends over 14 amino acids. The CDR3 region has the DNA TGTGCCAGCAGCCCCAGACTAGCCGGCAATGAGCAGTTCTTC. Protein: CASSPRLAGNEQFF.

The chain combines TRBV29-1 with TRBJ1-2, with 9 nucleotides matching TRBD1. This CDR3 is built from 13 residues. Trimming removed 7 bases from V and 5 bases from J; junction bases left unmatched: 8. Germline CDR1 is SQVTM and CDR2 is ANQGSEA. The DNA for the CDR3 is TGCAGCGCCCGGACAGGGGACACTTATGGCTACACCTTC. Translating it yields CSARTGDTYGYTF.

This chain uses TRBV15 with TRBJ2-6, with a weak D call TRBD1 (5 bases). The germline V gene encodes CDR1 LNHNV and CDR2 YYDKDF (reference sequence). CDR3 length: 15 residues. The V gene lost 4 bases and the J gene lost 0 bases, with 7 bases spanning the gap. The DNA of the CDR3 is TGTGCCACCAGCAAACAGGTCTCTGGGGCCAACGTCCTGACTTTC. It codes for CATSKQVSGANVLTF.

This clone was seen only once. The chain employs TRBV4-3 and TRBJ1-2; D is possibly TRBD1 (5 bases). This CDR3 is 17 amino acids long. Trimming removed 3 bases at V and 2 bases at J, with 19 bases between. Germline values: CDR1 LGHNA, CDR2 YSLEER. The CDR3 region is CASSQDRPGLINYGYTF. The CDR3 DNA reads TGCGCCAGCAGCCAGGATAGACCGGGACTGATAAACTATGGCTACACCTTC.